The TCR beta chain under discussion was sequenced for a study of HIV-infected children after antiretroviral therapy interruption. At the level of the study: Median age was roughly 10 years (interruption) and roughly 8 years (continuous). Most participating children were previously exposed to EBV and CMV. Notes on the study in general: Naive CD4+ sequences overlapped less between time points once interruption began.

The CDR3 is 17 residues long. Trimming cost V 7 bases and J 3 bases; bases outside gene matches: 16. Germline CDR1 MDHEN, CDR2 SYDVKM. The treatment denotes: PENTA 11 planned treatment interruption arm or continuous ART arm. From thawed PBMCs, memory CD8+ CD45RO+ CD45RA- T cells were sorted. The TCR library was built from RNA with a 3' RACE protocol and unique molecular identifiers. TCRdb reprocessed the 3' RACE reads via MiXCR and lists one record per CDR3 protein. The table lists about 7,000 distinct CDR3 sequences, approximately 16% of them singletons. This clonotype was recorded at least ten times. The target antigen is unknown.

The V gene is TRBV28, the J gene TRBJ2-7; 9 bases map to TRBD1. This sample comprised CD45RO+ CD8+ T cells from PBMCs, pooled from several time points, obtained from a donor given antiretroviral therapy, either interrupted or continuous. Subset noted: memory CD8+ CD45RO+ CD45RA- T cells. The sequence was obtained from a pool of human donors with HIV. The CDR3 DNA sequence: TGTGCCAGCAACCCTACCCGTGGGACAGGGAGTTTCTACGAGCAGTACTTC. Protein: CASNPTRGTGSFYEQYF. The whole variable domain, remainder taken from reference TRBV28 and TRBJ2-7, is DVKVTQSSRYLVKRTGEKVFLECVQDMDHENMFWYRQDPGLGLRLIYFSYDVKMKEKGDIPEGYSVSREKKERFSLILESASTNQTSMYLCASNPTRGTGSFYEQYFGPGTRLTVT.